This T cell receptor beta chain was found in a study of breast tumors, draining lymph nodes, adjacent tissues. Study results and limitations: Tumor repertoires ranked between lymph nodes and nontumor tissue in diversity, with V and J gene preferences.

Breast cancer patients provided tissue from their axillary draining lymph nodes. A single record per CDR3 protein comes from TCRdb applying MiXCR to the multiplex PCR reads. The sample holds a few hundred thousand distinct CDR3 sequences, about 34% seen once. This clonotype came up many times. The antigen remains undetermined. CDR3 length equals 16 residues. Germline CDR1 reads LGHNA; CDR2 reads YNFKEQ. J lost 3 bases, V lost 0 bases, and 7 bases had no gene match. The sequencing sample was made of axillary lymph node tissue. This TCR came from a female donor with breast cancer. Some clones in this sample may be carry-over from other donors' samples. The chain has TRBV4-2 and TRBJ2-7, with 8 bases lining up with TRBD2. In DNA form, the CDR3 reads TGTGCCAGCAGCCAAGAGCCCTCCGGGACTAGCTACGAGCAGTACTTC. The encoded protein is CASSQEPSGTSYEQYF.